This TCR beta chain was observed in a study of blood T cells in healthy people across ages. With a J-beta primer mix and a sample-barcoded 5' primer, a second PCR ran 7 to 11 cycles. TCRdb re-derived calls from the 5' RACE reads in MiXCR, one entry per CDR3 protein. The table lists roughly 680,000 distinct CDR3 sequences, roughly half of them singletons. The CDR3 consists of 14 residues. Germline CDR1 is MNHNY and CDR2 is SVGAGI (reference sequence). What was sequenced was blood. This clonotype was obtained from an elderly woman in good health. The chain combines TRBV6-6 with TRBJ2-7; 9 nucleotides match TRBD1. The DNA end is more similar to TRBJ2-5, so the J call may be wrong. Here the CDR3 reads CASSGGQGRETQYF. The CDR3 DNA is TGTGCCAGCAGTGGGGGACAGGGCAGAGAGACCCAGTACTTC.